The source of this T cell receptor (beta chain) is a study of shared clonotypes between healthy human individuals. Findings and limits, study-wide: Non-shared clonotypes had lower generation probabilities than clonotypes shared by all four sorted-subset donors. Rarefaction indicated that sorted-subset sequencing remained incomplete although depth was large.

CDR1 SGHTA and CDR2 FQGNSA come from the germline V gene. After removal of 5 bases from V and 3 bases from J, the junction contained 3 bases not matched to a gene. The length of the CDR3 is 15 residues. Notes on this clone: Antigen unknown.

TCRdb's copy holds only in-frame clones and misses some; the assay was immunoSEQ multiplex PCR. This repertoire shows about 1,900,000 clones, just under 95% found once; its top ten account for approximately 1%. CD45RO-negative CD8 cells positively selected for CCR7 made up the naive population, which excluded terminally differentiated effector memory CD45RA+ cells. V usage is TRBV7-2 and J usage is TRBJ2-1; 11 nucleotides line up with TRBD2. This sequence originates from a man aged 18 to 30 in good health. Sequenced input: naive CD8+ T cells sorted from blood. CDR3 region: CASSEGLADYNEQFF. CDR3 nucleotide sequence: TGTGCCAGCAGCGAGGGACTAGCGGACTACAATGAGCAGTTCTTC.